Listed below are T cell receptor beta chains from one sample, sequenced in a study of PD-L1 blockade in urothelial cancer. Only in-frame clones appear in the TCRdb table, and some are missing; sequencing was by immunoSEQ multiplex PCR. This sample carries some 30,000 clones, around nine tenths of them seen once, and the ten largest clones take 1.5% to 2%. Material: PBMCs, obtained around atezolizumab (anti-PD-L1) treatment. The receptor source for this set is a man aged 45-65 years with urothelial cancer. CDR3s include the opening cysteine and the closing phenylalanine or tryptophan. A D gene is named only where the DNA matches it firmly. The size entry is marked missing in some rows and otherwise reads once, few, many or a size class.

TGTGCCAGCAGCATTGGACTAGCGGCGGCCTCCTACGAGCAGTACTTC CASSIGLAAASYEQYF - TRBV5-5 TRBD2 TRBJ2-7
TGTGCCAGCAGCTTAGCCGGCGGTTTAATCTTCGAGCAGTACTTC CASSLAGGLIFEQYF few TRBV7-9 - TRBJ2-7
TGTGCCAGCAGCCAAGGGAGGGGAAGGGGCGAGCAGTACTTC CASSQGRGRGEQYF once TRBV14 - TRBJ2-7
TGTGCCAGCAGCCAAATGACAGGGATGAATCAAGAGACCCAGTACTTC CASSQMTGMNQETQYF - TRBV14 TRBD1 TRBJ2-5
TGCGCCAGCAGGTCACCAGGGTCTATTTCCTACGAGCAGTACTTC CASRSPGSISYEQYF - TRBV10-1 - TRBJ2-7
TGCGCCAGCAGCGGCCCAGGGGTAAACACTGAAGCTTTCTTT CASSGPGVNTEAFF - TRBV5-1 - TRBJ1-1
TGTGCCAGCAGTGAAGCAAACCCTATGATCTACGAGCAGTACTTC CASSEANPMIYEQYF - TRBV6-1 - TRBJ2-7
TGTGCCAGCAGCGGGGTGGGGAGTTACGAGCAGTACTTC CASSGVGSYEQYF - TRBV5-4 - TRBJ2-7
TGCAGCGTAGGACCGGGACTAGCGGGTGACACAGATACGCAGTATTTT CSVGPGLAGDTDTQYF - TRBV29-1 TRBD2 TRBJ2-3
TGCGCCAGCAGCTATGGGACAGGGGGTATCAATGAGCAGTTCTTC CASSYGTGGINEQFF - TRBV5-1 TRBD1 TRBJ2-1
TGTGCCAGCAGCGTAGACCCGGGCGGGAGGCCTACCTACAATGAGCAGTTCTTC CASSVDPGGRPTYNEQFF - TRBV9 TRBD2 TRBJ2-1
TGTGCCATCAGGTTGACAGACTCAAACACTGAAGCTTTCTTT CAIRLTDSNTEAFF - TRBV10-3 - TRBJ1-1
TGTGCCAGCAGTCGAACTCTCAGGGGGCCCCTTAGCACAGATACGCAGTATTTT CASSRTLRGPLSTDTQYF - TRBV7-2 TRBD1 TRBJ2-3
TGTGCCAGCATGACAGAACCGAACACTGAAGCTTTCTTT CASMTEPNTEAFF - TRBV6-1 - TRBJ1-1
TGTGCTAGTGGTTTGGTGGTAGCGGGGGCCCCCCCCGGGGAGCTGTTTTTT CASGLVVAGAPPGELFF - TRBV12-5 TRBD2 TRBJ2-2
TGTGCCTGGAGTCCGAACACCCTTACAAACTATGGCTACACCTTC CAWSPNTLTNYGYTF - TRBV30 - TRBJ1-2